This T cell receptor beta chain derives from a study of CD8+CD57+ T cells in acquired aplastic anemia. On the study more broadly: Sorted CD4+ and CD8+ cells gave a mean 3.2 ug DNA, range roughly 0.18 to 27.4 ug. Study-wide results and limits: Shared by patients and controls, 25 to 30 CD8+ CDR3s were abundant in patients. Significant differences in CD8+ Simpson's diversity were not observed between patients and controls.

The template used for profiling TCR beta VDJ and CDR3 was genomic DNA. TCRdb called the reads again in MiXCR, with one record for every CDR3 protein. The data hold some 200,000 distinct CDR3 sequences, with around 63% observed a single time. Germline lookup yields CDR1 KGHDR and CDR2 SFDVKD. V was shortened by 8 bases and J by 8 bases, with 18 bases between the two germline ends. The CDR3 is 14 residues long. Turning to this clonotype: Antigen: not known.

The sequenced material came from sorted CD4+, CD8+, or CD8+CD57+ T cells (not recorded which) from PBMCs. This clonotype was obtained from a human donor in good health. The genes are TRBV24-1 and TRBJ2-1, with D unresolved. The CDR3 bases are TGTGCCACCACTCCTGGGCTCGGCGGCTATGAGCAGTTCTTC. It encodes CATTPGLGGYEQFF.